The clone carrying this T cell receptor (beta chain) was observed a handful of times. Its cognate antigen is unknown. This entry is derived from a study of T-cell memory formation after mild COVID-19. Looking at the study overall: TCR clusters were mostly donor specific.

Germline values: CDR1 SGHTA, CDR2 FQGNSA. The CDR3 is 15 residues long. V dropped 3 bases and J dropped 5; count of bases not matched to a gene: 7. Notes on the study in general: Later expanders leaned CD4+, whereas clones that contracted between day 15 and 85 were balanced CD4/CD8. Clones which contracted sat mainly in CM and EM if CD4+, and in EMRA if CD8+.

Each CDR3 protein is one row after TCRdb ran MiXCR on the 5' RACE reads. The repertoire holds about 350,000 distinct CDR3 sequences, with approximately 14% as singletons. The receptor was isolated from a man between 18 and 35 years old who had mild COVID-19 (a few samples of this study predate the infection). Cell type and time point are not known. The V gene is TRBV7-2, the J gene TRBJ1-1, with TRBD1 matching over 9 bases. Material for sequencing was PBMCs or a T cell subset sorted from them (not recorded which). The CDR3 nucleotides are TGTGCCAGCAGCTTTGGGGGACAGGGTCTTACTGAAGCTTTCTTT. It is translated as CASSFGGQGLTEAFF.